This T cell receptor beta chain emerged from a study of cytomegalovirus exposure and HLA in healthy donors. Notes on this clone: Its specificity is not known.

Study results and limitations: In a later analysis, common viral pathogens appeared linked to several of the most significant clusters.

At the time of sampling, donors were nominally healthy, though unrecorded immune exposures were likely. Amplification used 60 Vbeta primers and 13 Jbeta primers. Profiling relied on immunoSEQ multiplex PCR, and the TCRdb table lists in-frame clones only, not all of them. This sample carries over 250,000 clones, more than 55% of them seen once, and the ten largest clones take around 2.3%. Between the trimmed V and J ends, which lost 6 bases and 5 bases, there was a span of 10 bases. Looked up from germline, CDR1 is SNHLY and CDR2 is FYNNEI. This CDR3 contains 13 residues. The TCR originated in a female donor in good health and CMV-seronegative. V usage is TRBV2 and J usage is TRBJ2-2; D is unclear. Source material: PBMCs. The CDR3 DNA reads TGTGCCAGCAGGGCAGGAAAGACCGGGGAGCTGTTTTTT. Protein sequence: CASRAGKTGELFF.